This is a list of T cell receptor beta chains from one sample in a study of shared clonotypes between healthy human individuals. This table comes from immunoSEQ multiplex PCR, and its TCRdb copy is limited to in-frame clones, with some not included. This repertoire shows about 1.1 million clones, approximately 75% found once; its top ten account for about 0.89%. Input material: memory CD4+ T cells from PBMCs. These receptor sequences come from a young man in good health. Some clones in this sample may be carry-over from other donors' samples. Both conserved end residues are part of each CDR3. D genes are given only for firm matches. Clone size appears in some rows only: once, few, many, or a class for an expanded clone.

abundance: .
v_gene: TRBV5-1
d_gene: .
j_gene: TRBJ1-4
len: 16
CDR3nt: TGCGCCAGCAGCTTGGTTCAGGGCCGGTTGAATGAAAAACTGTTTTTT
CDR3aa: CASSLVQGRLNEKLFF

abundance: .
v_gene: TRBV28
d_gene: .
j_gene: TRBJ1-2
len: 14
CDR3nt: TGTGCCAGCAGACCGGGGACGGCTGCCGGAGGCTACACCTTC
CDR3aa: CASRPGTAAGGYTF

abundance: .
v_gene: TRBV2
d_gene: .
j_gene: TRBJ2-3
len: 13
CDR3nt: TGTGCCAGCTGTCCGAGGGGGGTAAGGACGCAGTATTTT
CDR3aa: CASCPRGVRTQYF

abundance: .
v_gene: TRBV28
d_gene: TRBD1
j_gene: TRBJ1-5
len: 20
CDR3nt: TGTGCCAGCAGTTTCACCCTCTCGACAGGGAGGGTAGCTAGCAATCAGCCCCAGCATTTT
CDR3aa: CASSFTLSTGRVASNQPQHF

abundance: .
v_gene: TRBV7-9
d_gene: TRBD1
j_gene: TRBJ2-7
len: 14
CDR3nt: TGTGCCAGCAGCCCCGGGACAGGGGGTGGCGAGCAGTACTTC
CDR3aa: CASSPGTGGGEQYF

abundance: .
v_gene: TRBV10-3
d_gene: TRBD1
j_gene: TRBJ1-1
len: 15
CDR3nt: TGTGCCATCAGAGAGAGACAGGGCATGAACACTGAAGCTTTCTTT
CDR3aa: CAIRERQGMNTEAFF

abundance: .
v_gene: TRBV5-1
d_gene: .
j_gene: TRBJ2-5
len: 15
CDR3nt: TGCGCCAGCAGCTTGGGTGGGATAATAGAAGAGACCCAGTACTTC
CDR3aa: CASSLGGIIEETQYF

abundance: .
v_gene: TRBV30
d_gene: TRBD1
j_gene: TRBJ2-7
len: 13
CDR3nt: TGTGCGACTGCGGGGACAGGGGCCTACGAGCAGTACTTC
CDR3aa: CATAGTGAYEQYF

abundance: .
v_gene: TRBV28
d_gene: TRBD1
j_gene: TRBJ1-1
len: 12
CDR3nt: TGTGCCAGCGAGGACAGGAGGACTGAAGCTTTCTTT
CDR3aa: CASEDRRTEAFF

abundance: few
v_gene: TRBV6-6
d_gene: TRBD2
j_gene: TRBJ2-7
len: 15
CDR3nt: TGTGCCAGCAGTTACGGTGGGACTAGCGACTACGAGCAGTACTTC
CDR3aa: CASSYGGTSDYEQYF

abundance: .
v_gene: TRBV7-3
d_gene: .
j_gene: TRBJ2-1
len: 15
CDR3nt: TGTGCCAGCAGCTTAAGAGGGTCCCTGGGGGCTGAGCAGTTCTTC
CDR3aa: CASSLRGSLGAEQFF

abundance: .
v_gene: TRBV27
d_gene: TRBD2
j_gene: TRBJ2-1
len: 16
CDR3nt: TGTGCCAGCAACAGACTAGCGGGGAGCTCCTACAATGAGCAGTTCTTC
CDR3aa: CASNRLAGSSYNEQFF

abundance: .
v_gene: TRBV5-8
d_gene: TRBD1
j_gene: TRBJ1-5
len: 17
CDR3nt: TGTGCCAGCAGCCGGGGGCAGGGGGTGACTAGCAATCAGCCCCAGCATTTT
CDR3aa: CASSRGQGVTSNQPQHF

abundance: .
v_gene: TRBV28
d_gene: .
j_gene: TRBJ1-3
len: 15
CDR3nt: TGTGCCAGCAGTTTATGGGGTCAGAGAAGCAACACCATATATTTT
CDR3aa: CASSLWGQRSNTIYF